The source of this T cell receptor beta chain is a study of shared clonotypes between healthy human individuals. Findings and caveats of the study: Non-shared clonotypes had lower generation probabilities than clonotypes shared by all four sorted-subset donors.

There are 14 residues in the CDR3. Germline lookup yields CDR1 LNHDA and CDR2 SQIVND (reference sequence). With 5 bases clipped from V and 7 bases from J, the junction kept 7 bases outside the gene matches. Clones were sequenced by immunoSEQ multiplex PCR, and TCRdb holds only the in-frame ones, with some missing. The sample holds 650,000 to 800,000 clones, 92% seen once. Notes on this clone: The antigen is unknown.

Naive-designated CD8 cells lacked CD45RO, were positively enriched for CCR7, and omitted terminally differentiated effector memory CD45RA+ cells. The source material was naive CD8+ T cells sorted from blood. The receptor was isolated from a man aged 25 to 45 in good health. The chain has TRBV19 and TRBJ1-1, with TRBD1 identical over 10 bases. The DNA for the CDR3 is TGTGCCAGTAGTGCCCGGGACAGGGGACTTGAAGCTTTCTTT. Residues: CASSARDRGLEAFF.